This T cell receptor beta chain was captured in a study of shared clonotypes between healthy human individuals. The V and J ends lost 2 bases and 5 bases respectively, with 6 bases between them. The CDR3 is made up of 12 amino acids. Germline CDR1 GTSNPN, CDR2 SVGIG (reference sequence). TCRdb's copy holds only in-frame clones and misses some; the assay was immunoSEQ multiplex PCR. Among roughly 2 million clones listed, approximately 95% were seen once. This clone was seen just once. The antigen remains unidentified. Study outcomes and limitations: Memory subsets generally showed smaller estimated richness than naive subsets did. Rarefaction showed that sequencing of sorted subsets was incomplete (despite large depth).

Sequenced sample: naive CD4+ T cells sorted from blood. Subset defined: CD45RA+ positively selected. The chain recombines TRBV30 with TRBJ1-4, with D unclear. The source is a man younger than 35 in good health. CDR3 nucleotide sequence: TGTGCCTGGAGTAGGGTGAATGAAAAACTGTTTTTT. It codes for CAWSRVNEKLFF.